The clone carrying this T cell receptor (beta chain) was recorded a few times. Its antigen remains unidentified. This sample is drawn from a study of blood T cells in healthy people across ages. Study-wide results and limits: Fewer expanded clones and more diversity marked long-lived versus aged donors.

Next came a second PCR, run for roughly 6 to 11 cycles, which used a sample-barcoded 5' primer along with a J-beta primer mix. Via MiXCR, TCRdb re-called the 5' RACE reads, giving one row per CDR3 protein. The top ten clones hold roughly 18% of a sample with about 770,000 distinct CDR3 sequences, about 42% of them seen once. The V gene's germline CDR1 is MNHEY and CDR2 SVGAGI. The CDR3 length is 15 residues. V lost 3 bases to trimming and J lost 1 base; unmatched junction nucleotides: 2. Every sample yielded at least 6.5 million isolated PBMCs. This clonotype was obtained from a man in his sixties in good health. The specimen was blood. The chain recombines TRBV6-5 with TRBJ2-1; 8 bases align to TRBD2. The CDR3 sequence is CASSYLAGSYNEQFF. Here the CDR3 DNA reads TGTGCCAGCAGTTATTTAGCGGGGTCCTACAATGAGCAGTTCTTC.